The T cell receptor beta chain under discussion was sequenced for a study of T cell repertoires in cytomegalovirus infection. The study, taken as a whole, reports: The study found HLA-C-restricted CMV-specific TCR beta clonotypes dominating the ex vivo response.

TCRdb re-analysed the reads in MiXCR, keeping a single row per CDR3 protein. The table has 250,000 or so distinct CDR3 sequences, about a sixth seen once. This CDR3 is built from 14 residues. V shed 6 bases and J shed 0 bases, with 15 bases lying between them. Germline V CDR1 and CDR2: SQVTM, ANQGSEA. Details on this clonotype: Its matching antigen is unknown.

Sequencing was done on a sample of CD8+ T cells from PBMCs. The TCR was taken from a human donor in good health (CMV status not recorded). Some clones in this sample may be carry-over from other donors' samples. This chain uses TRBV29-1 with TRBJ2-7; D possibly matches TRBD1 or TRBD2 (6 bases each). The CDR3 DNA reads as TGCAGCGTGAAGGGGGGAGATGGCTCCTACGAGCAGTACTTC. This gives the protein CSVKGGDGSYEQYF.